This T cell receptor (beta chain) derives from a study of blood T cells in healthy people across ages. The CDR3 sequence is 14 residues long. Germline V lookup: CDR1 ENHRY, CDR2 SYGVKD. J was trimmed by 4 bases and V by 10 bases; bases with no gene match: 6. Then a second PCR, running about 6 to 12 cycles, was carried out with a sample-barcoded 5' primer and a J-beta primer mix. One entry per CDR3 protein results from TCRdb running MiXCR on the 5' RACE reads. The sample lists 1.5 million to 2 million distinct CDR3 sequences, approximately 30% occurring once. The receptor comes from a woman in her 30s in good health. J is TRBJ2-7 and V is TRBV10-3, with TRBD2 matching 14 bases. Input material: blood. CDR3 loop: CATGLAGGLYEQYF. The CDR3 bases are TGTGCCACCGGACTAGCGGGAGGTTTATACGAGCAGTACTTC.